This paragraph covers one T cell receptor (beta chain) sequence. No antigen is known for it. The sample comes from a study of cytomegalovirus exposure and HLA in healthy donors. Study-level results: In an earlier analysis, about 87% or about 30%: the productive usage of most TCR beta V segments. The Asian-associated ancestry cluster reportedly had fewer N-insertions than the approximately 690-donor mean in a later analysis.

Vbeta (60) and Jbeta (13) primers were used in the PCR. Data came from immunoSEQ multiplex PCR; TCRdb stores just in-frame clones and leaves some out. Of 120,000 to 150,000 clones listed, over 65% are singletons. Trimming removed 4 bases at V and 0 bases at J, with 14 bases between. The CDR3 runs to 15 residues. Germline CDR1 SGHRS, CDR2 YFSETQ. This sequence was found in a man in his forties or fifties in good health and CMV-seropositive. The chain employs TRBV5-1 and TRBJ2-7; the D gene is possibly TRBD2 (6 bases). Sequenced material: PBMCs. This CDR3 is CASSQNAGSSYEQYF. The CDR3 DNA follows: TGCGCCAGCAGCCAGAATGCGGGAAGCTCCTACGAGCAGTACTTC.